The rows below give T cell receptor beta chains drawn from one sample of a study of spatial heterogeneity in lung cancer. From the 5' RACE reads, TCRdb called clonotypes with MiXCR, one entry per CDR3 protein. The sample has tens of thousands of distinct CDR3 sequences; approximately 12% are singletons. The sequencing used PBMCs, collected at surgery. Receptors originate from a male donor with early-stage non-small cell lung cancer. The CDR3 runs from the conserved cysteine through the conserved F or W. The order of the fields is V gene, clone size, J gene, D gene, CDR3 DNA, CDR3 protein. The D gene is left open where the match is weak. Clone size, where shown, is once, few, many, or a class for clones that have expanded.

V: TRBV28
size: many
J: TRBJ1-5
D: .
DNA: TGTGCCAGTAGGGAGGGCAATCAGCCCCAGCATTTT
CDR3: CASREGNQPQHF

V: TRBV24-1
size: .
J: TRBJ1-4
D: .
DNA: TGTGCCACCAGTGATTTTGGTGAAAAACTGTTTTTT
CDR3: CATSDFGEKLFF

V: TRBV18
size: few
J: TRBJ2-5
D: .
DNA: TGTGCCAGCTTGGGTCAGGAAGAGACCCAGTACTTC
CDR3: CASLGQEETQYF

V: TRBV12-3/TRBV12-4
size: .
J: TRBJ1-1
D: .
DNA: TGTGCCAGCAGTTTAGCCCACTTGAACACTGAAGCTTTCTTT
CDR3: CASSLAHLNTEAFF

V: TRBV12-3/TRBV12-4
size: .
J: TRBJ2-5
D: .
DNA: TGTGCCAGCAGCCAGCGAACGTTGGAGACCCAGTACTTC
CDR3: CASSQRTLETQYF

V: TRBV29-1
size: .
J: TRBJ2-5
D: TRBD1
DNA: TGCAGCGTTCGGACAGGGGGCTTGAAGACCCAGTACTTC
CDR3: CSVRTGGLKTQYF

V: TRBV4-1
size: .
J: TRBJ1-2
D: .
DNA: TGCGCCAGCAGCCAAGTGGCCCGGGGAGGAGAGGTCAGCACCTTC
CDR3: CASSQVARGGEVSTF

V: TRBV10-3
size: many
J: TRBJ2-5
D: TRBD2
DNA: TGTGCCATCAGTGAGTCACGGGAGGGCCGCCAAGAGACCCAGTACTTC
CDR3: CAISESREGRQETQYF

V: TRBV7-8
size: .
J: TRBJ2-7
D: TRBD2
DNA: TGTGCCAGCAGCTTAGGTAAAGCTAGCGGGGGCCGAGGCTACGAGCAGTACTTC
CDR3: CASSLGKASGGRGYEQYF

V: TRBV12-3/TRBV12-4
size: .
J: TRBJ1-2
D: .
DNA: TGTGCCAGCAGTTTCTCCGGAGGATATGGCTACACCTTC
CDR3: CASSFSGGYGYTF

V: TRBV12-3/TRBV12-4
size: .
J: TRBJ1-2
D: .
DNA: TGTGCCAGCAGTTTAGCCCCGTTGGCCCTCGGGGGCTACACCTTC
CDR3: CASSLAPLALGGYTF

V: TRBV10-1
size: many
J: TRBJ1-1
D: TRBD1
DNA: TGCGCCAGCAGTCCCGGGACAGGCGATGAAGCTTTCTTT
CDR3: CASSPGTGDEAFF

V: TRBV20-1
size: many
J: TRBJ2-3
D: .
DNA: TGCAGTGCTAGAGGAACCGGCCCCGTTAGGACAGATACGCAGTATTTT
CDR3: CSARGTGPVRTDTQYF

V: TRBV6-6
size: .
J: TRBJ2-2
D: .
DNA: TGTGCCAGCAGTTACCGTGGGACCGGGGAGCTGTTTTTT
CDR3: CASSYRGTGELFF

V: TRBV27
size: .
J: TRBJ1-1
D: .
DNA: TGTGCCAGCAGTGGACAGTACACTGAAGCTTTCTTT
CDR3: CASSGQYTEAFF

V: TRBV4-2
size: many
J: TRBJ2-1
D: .
DNA: TGTGCCAGCAGCCAAGAAAGGGGGTATGAGCAGTTCTTC
CDR3: CASSQERGYEQFF